This record concerns one T cell receptor beta chain sequence. The antigen is undetermined. The repertoire was sequenced with immunoSEQ multiplex PCR; TCRdb's copy has only in-frame clones and lacks some. The sample lists more than 85,000 clones, about 91% occurring once. Per the germline V gene, CDR1 is KGHSH and CDR2 is LQKENI. This CDR3 is built from 12 residues. The V end lost 1 base, the J end lost 6 bases, and 6 bases lay between the germline ends. The data derive from a study of siplizumab effects on memory and regulatory T cells. Study outcomes and limitations: Controls showed an average of roughly 27% Treg-derived mappable alloreactive CD4+ clones, while siplizumab showed around 73%.

The genes are TRBV18 and TRBJ1-1, with unresolved D. This TCR was recovered from a human donor in good health. Sample: Tregs sorted from blood. The DNA of the CDR3 is TGTGCCAGCTCACCACGGGGTGCTGAAGCTTTCTTT. As protein: CASSPRGAEAFF.